The present T cell receptor beta chain was sequenced within a study of blood T cell repertoires in COVID-19. Study-wide context: Some COVID-19 samples were acute and others convalescent; all came from the United States, Italy and Spain. PBMCs, B-cell-depleted T cells, or T cells provided the cDNA or gDNA that made up the material.

In the original analysis: The authors estimated nucleated cell counts from reference gene primer amplification. Libraries were prepared by immunoSEQ multiplex PCR; TCRdb keeps only in-frame clonotypes and omits some of them. V and J calls and clone size are as listed in that table; D and trimming were resolved from the DNA. The sample has a few hundred thousand clones, about 88% seen once. The CDR3 runs 15 residues. V lost 6 bases to trimming and J lost 4 bases; unmatched junction nucleotides: 8. Germline assignment: CDR1 MNHEY and CDR2 SMNVEV (reference sequence). Sequencing used peripheral blood. The genes are TRBV27 and TRBJ2-7, with 11 bases fitting TRBD1. The receptor was isolated from a man aged 45 to 65 who had recovered from COVID-19. The CDR3 bases are TGTGCCAGCAGGCGCGAGGGACAGGGGGTGTACGAGCAGTACTTC. Protein: CASRREGQGVYEQYF.